The present T cell receptor beta chain was sequenced within a study of technical replicates of blood from several donors. Using immunoSEQ multiplex PCR, the repertoire was profiled, and TCRdb retains in-frame clones only, with some absent. The table has 65,000 to 85,000 clones, over 90% seen once. Germline assignment: CDR1 SGHTA and CDR2 FQGTGA. The junction had 8 bases not matched to a gene; V was cut back by 3 bases and J by 5 bases. The CDR3 is 16 amino acids. The rearrangement links TRBV7-3 to TRBJ2-2; 8 positions agree with TRBD2. Sample: T cells isolated from PBMCs. The receptor was isolated from a human donor in good health. As DNA, the CDR3 is TGTGCCAGCAGCTTCGGGCTAGCGGGCTGGACCGGGGAGCTGTTTTTT. Its translation: CASSFGLAGWTGELFF. The whole variable domain, filled in from reference TRBV7-3 and TRBJ2-2, reads GAGVSQTPSNKVTEKGKYVELRCDPISGHTALYWYRQSLGQGPEFLIYFQGTGAADDSGLPNDRFFAVRPEGSVSTLKIQRTERGDSAVYLCASSFGLAGWTGELFFGEGSRLTVL.